The 18 T cell receptor beta chains presented below share a single source sample, sequenced in a study of blood T cell repertoires in COVID-19 (dated by TCRdb to between 2020 and 2021). Library preparation employed the immunoSEQ multiplex PCR assay. TCRdb retrieved this table from immuneACCESS and kept in-frame rearrangements only. Not all clones are present; in checked studies, unresolved V genes account for under half, and no reason is known for the remainder. Within this sample are roughly 100,000 clones, with about 90% of them counted one time only. The ten largest clones capture less than 5% of the sample. Sequencing was done on a sample of peripheral blood. These receptors all come from a woman aged 45 to 65 in a cohort sampled during active COVID-19.

The chain couples TRBV28 to TRBJ1-2; 10 bases line up with TRBD1. There are 14 residues in the CDR3. Germline V CDR1 and CDR2: MDHEN, SYDVKM. V was clipped by 9 bases and J by 8 bases; unmatched bases: 12. Written as DNA, the CDR3 is TGTGCCAGTGAAACACCGGGACAGGGGCGCGGCTACACCTTC. Protein: CASETPGQGRGYTF.

V gene TRBV5-5 combines with J gene TRBJ2-6; D is perhaps TRBD2 (5 bases). V was clipped by 4 bases and J by 1 base, with 12 bases between them. The CDR3 has 16 amino acids. Germline CDR1 reads SGHKS; CDR2 reads YYEKEE (reference sequence). Here the CDR3 DNA reads TGTGCCAGCAGCCCCTCGAGGAGGTCTGGGGCCAACGTCCTGACTTTC. Translating it yields CASSPSRRSGANVLTF.

CDR3 residues: CAIRGQGAGNYGYTF. CDR3 DNA sequence: TGTGCCATCAGGGGACAGGGGGCGGGAAACTATGGCTACACCTTC. The J gene is TRBJ1-2, the V gene TRBV10-3; TRBD1 agrees at 12 bases. The trim removed 6 bases at V and 2 bases at J, leaving 4 bases unmatched. CDR1 and CDR2 (germline): ENHRY, SYGVKD. This CDR3 region has 15 residues.

The J gene is TRBJ1-1, the V gene TRBV18; D not resolved. The CDR3 has 14 amino acids. The V and J ends lost 0 bases and 6 bases respectively, with 11 bases between them. Looked up from germline, CDR1 is KGHSH and CDR2 is LQKENI. Here the CDR3 DNA reads TGTGCCAGCTCACCACCTTCGGAGAATGCTGAAGCTTTCTTT. Amino acid sequence: CASSPPSENAEAFF.

This clone has a single count. V usage is TRBV5-1 and J usage is TRBJ2-5; the D gene is possibly TRBD2 (6 bases). V was pared by 4 bases and J by 14 bases, with 18 bases between. CDR1 and CDR2 from the germline V gene are SGHRS and YFSETQ. CDR3 length equals 12 residues. In nucleotides, the CDR3 is TGCGCCAGCAGCCCCCCCGGCGGGGCCTACTACTTC. Amino acid sequence: CASSPPGGAYYF.

The CDR3 sequence: CASSPEGVSPLHF. Here the CDR3 DNA reads TGTGCCAGCAGCCCAGAGGGGGTTTCACCCCTCCACTTT. This chain links TRBV7-9 with TRBJ1-6, with D possibly TRBD1 on 6 matching bases. The CDR3 has 13 amino acids. The germline gives CDR1 SEHNR, CDR2 FQNEAQ (reference sequence). The V end was cut by 5 bases, the J end by 9 bases, with 11 bases between.

The V gene is TRBV10-3, the J gene TRBJ2-4, with a possible D match to TRBD1 (6 bases). V lost 3 bases and J lost 8, with 11 bases in between. The CDR3 spans 13 residues. The germline gives CDR1 ENHRY, CDR2 SYGVKD. CDR3 DNA: TGTGCCATCAGTGAACAGGGTCCCCACATTCAGTACTTC. Residues: CAISEQGPHIQYF.

J is TRBJ1-2 and V is TRBV4-1; 11 nucleotides agree with TRBD1. In germline, CDR1 is MGHRA, CDR2 YSYEKL. Trimming cost V 2 bases and J 8 bases; bases outside gene matches: 16. This CDR3 region has 18 residues. The CDR3 loop reads CASSQRQSGDRGARGYTF. In DNA, the CDR3 is TGCGCCAGCAGCCAACGACAAAGTGGGGACAGGGGGGCGAGGGGCTACACCTTC.

The sample holds one count of this clone. V and J are TRBV12-5 and TRBJ2-2; TRBD2 matches at 13 bases. V lost 5 bases and J lost 1; bases outside the gene matches: 7. In germline, CDR1 is LGHNT, CDR2 FRNRAP. There are 18 residues in the CDR3. The CDR3 region is CASGSTSGGARNTGELFF. Written as DNA, the CDR3 is TGTGCTAGTGGTAGTACTAGCGGGGGGGCCAGGAACACCGGGGAGCTGTTTTTT.

The CDR3 reads CASSQVGQGLEKLFF. DNA of the CDR3: TGTGCCAGCAGCCAAGTGGGACAGGGCCTTGAAAAACTGTTTTTT. The V and J genes are TRBV3-1 (or the pseudogene TRBV3-2) and TRBJ1-4; 9 bases fit TRBD1. This CDR3 comprises 15 residues. The V segment lost 1 base and the J segment 7 bases; nucleotides outside the gene matches: 4. Germline V lookup: CDR1 LGHDT, CDR2 YNNKEL (reference sequence).

This clone was seen once. The gene calls are TRBV7-2 and TRBJ2-1; 14 bases align to TRBD2. CDR1 and CDR2 (germline): SGHTA, FQGNSA. The CDR3 runs to 17 residues. The V and J ends lost 3 bases and 4 bases, in that order; junction bases with no gene match: 5. CDR3 coding DNA: TGTGCCAGCAGCTTTGACGGGACTAGCGGGGGATACAATGAGCAGTTCTTC. It specifies CASSFDGTSGGYNEQFF.

This clone was counted only a few times. The chain links TRBV6-2 or TRBV6-3 to TRBJ2-7, with 11 bases aligning to TRBD2. Germline CDR1 and CDR2: MNHEY and SVGEGT. CDR3 length: 14 residues. Trimming cost V 5 bases and J 2 bases; bases outside gene matches: 2. The chain's CDR3 is CASSGTSGTYEQYF. The CDR3 DNA is TGTGCCAGCAGTGGGACTAGCGGCACCTACGAGCAGTACTTC.

The chain carries TRBV7-8 and TRBJ2-1; TRBD1 matches at 9 bases. Germline V gene data show CDR1 as SGHVS and CDR2 as FQNEAQ. There are 15 residues in the CDR3. Trimming removed 5 bases from V and 6 bases from J; junction bases left unmatched: 8. The DNA for the CDR3 is TGTGCCAGCAGCCCCGGACAGGGGATTATCAATGAGCAGTTCTTC. Encoded protein: CASSPGQGIINEQFF.

The chain links TRBV6-1 to TRBJ2-7, with 10 bases that match TRBD2. Germline V gives CDR1 MNHNS, CDR2 SASEGT. J was trimmed by 4 bases and V by 3 bases; bases with no gene match: 9. This CDR3 has 16 residues. The CDR3 nucleotides read TGTGCCAGCAGTGAGTTTCTAGCGGGGGTAGGGTACGAGCAGTACTTC. Protein sequence: CASSEFLAGVGYEQYF.

J is TRBJ2-3 and V is TRBV11-2; a weak D match, TRBD2 (5 bases). The CDR3 totals 15 residues. CDR1 SGHAT and CDR2 FQNNGV come from the germline V gene. V lost 5 bases to trimming and J lost 5 bases, with 17 bases between them. Written as DNA, the CDR3 is TGTGCCAGCAGCCAGTTTCGTACTAGGAGAGATACGCAGTATTTT. Protein product: CASSQFRTRRDTQYF.

The chain couples TRBV7-2 to TRBJ1-1, with D possibly being TRBD1 (5 bases). The CDR3 is 15 residues long. V lost 3 bases to trimming and J lost 0 bases, with 11 bases between them. The V gene's germline CDR1 is SGHTA and CDR2 FQGNSA. Written as DNA, the CDR3 is TGTGCCAGCAGCTTCAGGGCACCGATGAACACTGAAGCTTTCTTT. It encodes CASSFRAPMNTEAFF.

The chain carries TRBV9 and TRBJ2-3; D possibly corresponds to TRBD1 (5 bases). This CDR3 has 16 amino acids. V was pared by 1 base and J by 4 bases, with 16 bases between. Germline CDR1 SGDLS, CDR2 YYNGEE. The CDR3 DNA reads as TGTGCCAGCAGCGTAAGAACAGGCAGTGAGGCAGATACGCAGTATTTT. It is translated as CASSVRTGSEADTQYF.

This chain links TRBV7-9 with TRBJ2-3; D may be TRBD2 (5 bases). The CDR3 covers 15 residues. V lost 6 bases and J 4 bases, leaving 17 bases between the germline ends. In germline, CDR1 is SEHNR, CDR2 FQNEAQ (reference sequence). Here the CDR3 DNA reads TGTGCCAGCAGGGCTCTTGGTGAGGGCTCAGATACGCAGTATTTT. This translates into CASRALGEGSDTQYF.